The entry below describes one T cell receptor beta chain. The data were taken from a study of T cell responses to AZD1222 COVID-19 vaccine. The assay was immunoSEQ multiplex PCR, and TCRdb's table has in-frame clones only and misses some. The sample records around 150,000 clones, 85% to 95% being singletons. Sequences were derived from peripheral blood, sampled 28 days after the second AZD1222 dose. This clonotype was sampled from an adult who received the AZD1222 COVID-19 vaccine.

CDR3 in DNA: TGTGCCAGTAGTCGGAACGAGGGTGGCTACACCTTC. It encodes CASSRNEGGYTF. The chain has TRBV19 and TRBJ1-2, with D unresolved. The V gene's germline CDR1 is LNHDA and CDR2 SQIVND (reference sequence). The CDR3 is 12 amino acids. V lost 5 bases and J lost 7, with 11 bases in between.